This T cell receptor (beta chain) was identified during a study of regulatory T cells in long-lasting Graves disease. At the level of the study: Treatment with antithyroid drugs for over 5 years, together with positive TSH receptor antibodies, meant persistent Graves' disease. Notes on the study in general: Persistent disease preferred TRBV28, TRBJ1-2 and TRBJ2-5; new disease, TRBV20-1 and TRBJ2-1. Persistent Graves' patients possessed reduced TCR diversity relative to recently diagnosed ones.

Assembly of TCR beta libraries relied on iRepertoire HTBI primers together with Arm-PCR of CDR3 regions. MiXCR, run by TCRdb on the multiplex PCR reads, gives a single entry per CDR3 protein. The data show 310,000 or so distinct CDR3 sequences, with around 20% seen just once and less than 35% held by the top ten. For this clonotype: The antigen remains unidentified.

Noted time point: persistent/refractory GD, antithyroid drugs over 5 years with positive TRAb. The TCR library was prepared using RNA isolated from PBMCs. Nine milliliters of peripheral blood were drawn into EDTA tubes. The germline CDR1 and CDR2 sequences are LNHDA and SQIVND (reference sequence). CDR3 size: 14 residues. The germline V and J ends were trimmed by 7 bases and 7 bases, with 17 bases remaining between them. This sequence was found in a female donor with Graves disease. Source: peripheral blood mononuclear cells (PBMCs), taken when the disease was refractory, from a patient treated with antithyroid drugs. The rearrangement uses TRBV19 and TRBJ1-5; weak D call: TRBD1 (6 bases). Here the CDR3 DNA reads TGTGCCAGTAAAAACAGGGAGGTAGTCCAGCCCCAGCATTTT. Protein product: CASKNREVVQPQHF.